This T cell receptor beta chain was recovered during a study of identical twins. Findings and limits, study-wide: Invariant T cells like MAIT and iNKT could partly confound the zero-insertion analyses.

TCRdb analysed the 5' RACE reads with MiXCR anew, one entry per CDR3 protein. Of some 300,000 distinct CDR3 sequences listed, around an eighth are singletons. With no exceptions, donors were healthy Caucasians. Worth noting for this clonotype: Its antigen is as yet unknown.

These same records also appear under a second study, on yellow fever vaccine responses in identical twins.

The receptor was isolated from a woman between 18 and 30 years old in good health. Specimen: CD8+ T cells sorted from blood.

The CDR3 bases are TGCGCCAGCAGCTTGGAACTGGTGACCGATACGCAGTATTTT. It yields the protein CASSLELVTDTQYF. The chain links TRBV5-1 to TRBJ2-3; D is unclear. V was cut by 0 bases and J by 6 bases, with 11 bases left in between. The CDR3 is 14 residues long. Germline CDR1 and CDR2: SGHRS and YFSETQ. Full variable domain (remainder filled in from reference TRBV5-1 and TRBJ2-3): KAGVTQTPRYLIKTRGQQVTLSCSPISGHRSVSWYQQTPGQGLQFLFEYFSETQRNKGNFPGRFSGRQFSNSRSEMNVSTLELGDSALYLCASSLELVTDTQYFGPGTRLTVL.